This is a list of T cell receptor beta chains from one sample in a study of human T cells and chemical hapten exposure. TCRdb reanalysed the RACE reads using MiXCR and keeps one entry per CDR3 protein. The sample lists about 270,000 distinct CDR3 sequences, approximately 8% occurring once. This material consisted of whole blood, taken in connection with sensitization to the hapten diphenylcyclopropenone (DPC). The receptors were gathered from a man younger than 35 with alopecia areata. Some clones in this sample may be carry-over from other donors' samples. Each CDR3 is given with its conserved first and last residue. Fields, in order: CDR3 protein, J gene, CDR3 length, D gene, V gene. A D gene is named only where the DNA matches it firmly.

CDR3: CASSARIHLRTDTQYF
J: TRBJ2-3
length: 16
D: NA
V: TRBV11-2

CDR3: CASSQGDRVPYEQYF
J: TRBJ2-7
length: 15
D: TRBD1
V: TRBV4-1

CDR3: CASSPDGRGEQFF
J: TRBJ2-1
length: 13
D: NA
V: TRBV11-2

CDR3: CASSLRGSAEAFF
J: TRBJ1-1
length: 13
D: NA
V: TRBV5-6

CDR3: CASSLGQGLSNQPQHF
J: TRBJ1-5
length: 16
D: NA
V: TRBV11-2

CDR3: CASRRGPPDGPLHF
J: TRBJ1-6
length: 14
D: NA
V: TRBV9

CDR3: CASSMAGQGSTEAFF
J: TRBJ1-1
length: 15
D: TRBD1
V: TRBV19

CDR3: CASSGQPQGGSSGANVLTF
J: TRBJ2-6
length: 19
D: NA
V: TRBV5-6

CDR3: CSAPRNGGTEAFF
J: TRBJ1-1
length: 13
D: NA
V: TRBV20-1

CDR3: CASSFGDRNTEAFF
J: TRBJ1-1
length: 14
D: NA
V: TRBV13

CDR3: CASSVEQGHYGYTF
J: TRBJ1-2
length: 14
D: NA
V: TRBV2

CDR3: CASSESTPGNLYGYTF
J: TRBJ1-2
length: 16
D: NA
V: TRBV10-2

CDR3: CASSFRAGELFF
J: TRBJ2-2
length: 12
D: NA
V: TRBV12-3/TRBV12-4

CDR3: CASSYTHTGGYYEQYF
J: TRBJ2-7
length: 16
D: TRBD1
V: TRBV6-5

CDR3: CSARKGGGRYEQYF
J: TRBJ2-7
length: 14
D: TRBD1
V: TRBV20-1

CDR3: CASRPATGYGYEGYTF
J: TRBJ1-2
length: 16
D: NA
V: TRBV27

CDR3: CRGERNTEAFF
J: TRBJ1-1
length: 11
D: NA
V: TRBV7-9

CDR3: CASSQAGGETQYF
J: TRBJ2-5
length: 13
D: TRBD2
V: TRBV7-9

CDR3: CASSSGRSSGNTIYF
J: TRBJ1-3
length: 15
D: NA
V: TRBV10-1

CDR3: CASSYHTGEAYGYTF
J: TRBJ1-2
length: 15
D: TRBD1
V: TRBV28

CDR3: CASSTGRSPLNYGYTF
J: TRBJ1-2
length: 16
D: NA
V: TRBV6-5

CDR3: CASQESGYGYTF
J: TRBJ1-2
length: 12
D: NA
V: TRBV6-2/TRBV6-3

CDR3: CASSVADYGVSGELFF
J: TRBJ2-2
length: 16
D: NA
V: TRBV9

CDR3: CASSSGGDLRNEQFF
J: TRBJ2-1
length: 15
D: TRBD2
V: TRBV6-5

CDR3: CSARNGYTF
J: TRBJ1-2
length: 9
D: NA
V: TRBV20-1

CDR3: CSASRPGPSTDTQYF
J: TRBJ2-3
length: 15
D: NA
V: TRBV20-1

CDR3: CSVLGQGACGYTF
J: TRBJ1-2
length: 13
D: TRBD1
V: TRBV29-1

CDR3: CAISEPRQGMDEQFF
J: TRBJ2-1
length: 15
D: TRBD1
V: TRBV10-3

CDR3: CASSVEGDSTDTQYF
J: TRBJ2-3
length: 15
D: NA
V: TRBV9

CDR3: CASSPGGFYQPQHF
J: TRBJ1-5
length: 14
D: NA
V: TRBV6-2/TRBV6-3

CDR3: CSVEADRGHGELFF
J: TRBJ2-2
length: 14
D: TRBD1
V: TRBV29-1

CDR3: CASRRTVSSNTGELFF
J: TRBJ2-2
length: 16
D: NA
V: TRBV5-1

CDR3: CASSKTTGLNTEAFF
J: TRBJ1-1
length: 15
D: NA
V: TRBV2

CDR3: CASSQGLREFDEQYF
J: TRBJ2-7
length: 15
D: NA
V: TRBV4-3

CDR3: CASSQSPLGNTGELFF
J: TRBJ2-2
length: 16
D: NA
V: TRBV6-2/TRBV6-3

CDR3: CASSRGRILGQPQHF
J: TRBJ1-5
length: 15
D: TRBD1
V: TRBV5-6

CDR3: CASSQTVGYGYTF
J: TRBJ1-2
length: 13
D: NA
V: TRBV7-9

CDR3: CATLQTGAPYEQYF
J: TRBJ2-7
length: 14
D: NA
V: TRBV2

CDR3: CSVPRSGWGNEQFF
J: TRBJ2-1
length: 14
D: NA
V: TRBV29-1

CDR3: CSASSGEDGYTF
J: TRBJ1-2
length: 12
D: NA
V: TRBV29-1

CDR3: CAISAGGSYNEQFF
J: TRBJ2-1
length: 14
D: TRBD2
V: TRBV10-3

CDR3: CASSFAGPLPEAFF
J: TRBJ1-1
length: 14
D: NA
V: TRBV12-3/TRBV12-4

CDR3: CASSDRRGGTDTQYF
J: TRBJ2-3
length: 15
D: TRBD2
V: TRBV25-1

CDR3: CASSYGVDPASYEQYF
J: TRBJ2-7
length: 16
D: NA
V: TRBV6-5

CDR3: CSGDRGLYNEQFF
J: TRBJ2-1
length: 13
D: TRBD1
V: TRBV29-1

CDR3: CASSQMKTGTVNTEAFF
J: TRBJ1-1
length: 17
D: TRBD1
V: TRBV4-3

CDR3: CASSFYDSLYEQYF
J: TRBJ2-7
length: 14
D: NA
V: TRBV6-2/TRBV6-3

CDR3: CASSLGDSQTQYF
J: TRBJ2-5
length: 13
D: TRBD1
V: TRBV5-1

CDR3: CASSLFGGSNTEAFF
J: TRBJ1-1
length: 15
D: NA
V: TRBV7-9

CDR3: CASSQLAGVTDTQYF
J: TRBJ2-3
length: 15
D: TRBD2
V: TRBV5-5

CDR3: CASSQDRTYYGYTF
J: TRBJ1-2
length: 14
D: NA
V: TRBV4-3

CDR3: CSAKSDYQETQYF
J: TRBJ2-5
length: 13
D: NA
V: TRBV20-1

CDR3: CAINTQSTDTQYF
J: TRBJ2-3
length: 13
D: NA
V: TRBV10-3

CDR3: CAISESVETQYF
J: TRBJ2-5
length: 12
D: NA
V: TRBV10-3

CDR3: CSAYTGGPSNQPQHF
J: TRBJ1-5
length: 15
D: TRBD1
V: TRBV20-1